The 5 T cell receptor beta chains below come from one sample, sequenced in a study of CD8+ T cells in alopecia areata. Treatment specified: oral pan-JAK inhibitor, 5-10 mg twice daily. Extraction and reverse transcription of RNA yielded cDNA as the sequencing template. The assay was immunoSEQ multiplex PCR, and TCRdb's table has in-frame clones only and misses some. The data hold 110,000 or so clones, with roughly three fifths observed a single time. Sample: CD4+ T cells sorted from blood, taken at week 24, from a patient treated with tofacitinib. Receptors were obtained from a human donor with alopecia areata.

The chain is built from TRBV19 and TRBJ2-3; D is possibly TRBD2 (6 bases). Trimming removed 7 bases from V and 4 bases from J, with 18 bases in between. Germline assignment: CDR1 LNHDA and CDR2 SQIVND (reference sequence). The CDR3 consists of 15 residues. The CDR3 reads CASMPSGVGPDTQYF. The CDR3 DNA sequence: TGTGCCAGTATGCCCTCGGGAGTGGGCCCAGATACGCAGTATTTT.

The chain is built from TRBV2 and TRBJ1-1, with D uncertain. This CDR3 contains 13 residues. V lost 2 bases to trimming and J lost 1 base, with 5 bases between them. The germline V gene has CDR1 SNHLY and CDR2 FYNNEI. The CDR3 nucleotides are TGTGCCAGCAGTGAAATGCCGAACACTGAAGCTTTCTTT. This translates into CASSEMPNTEAFF.

This clone appeared a few times. This rearrangement joins TRBV14 to TRBJ1-2, with a possible D match to TRBD1 (5 bases). The V gene lost 3 bases and the J gene lost 8 bases, with 10 bases spanning the gap. Germline V lookup: CDR1 SGHDN, CDR2 FVKESK. CDR3 length equals 12 residues. The CDR3 spells CASSHGRVGYTF. The DNA for the CDR3 is TGTGCCAGCAGCCACGGCAGGGTAGGCTACACCTTC. Looking up the rest from reference TRBV14 and TRBJ1-2 gives the full variable domain: EAGVTQFPSHSVIEKGQTVTLRCDPISGHDNLYWYRRVMGKEIKFLLHFVKESKQDESGMPNNRFLAERTGGTYSTLKVQPAELEDSGVYFCASSHGRVGYTFGSGTRLTVV.

The chain joins TRBV5-4 to TRBJ2-5, with D unclear. This CDR3 has 11 residues. Germline V CDR1 and CDR2: SGHNT, YYREEE (reference sequence). Trimming took 2 bases from V and 2 from J, leaving 1 base between them. Written as DNA, the CDR3 is TGTGCCAGCAGCTTACAAGAGACCCAGTACTTC. It yields the protein CASSLQETQYF.

This clone came up once. V usage is TRBV30 and J usage is TRBJ1-6; D is unresolved. The CDR3 is made up of 14 amino acids. V lost 2 bases and J lost 7, with 12 bases in between. The germline CDR1 and CDR2 sequences are GTSNPN and SVGIG (reference sequence). The CDR3 region has the DNA TGTGCCTGGAGTTACATCATAGTCAATTCACCCCTCCACTTT. Translated: CAWSYIIVNSPLHF.